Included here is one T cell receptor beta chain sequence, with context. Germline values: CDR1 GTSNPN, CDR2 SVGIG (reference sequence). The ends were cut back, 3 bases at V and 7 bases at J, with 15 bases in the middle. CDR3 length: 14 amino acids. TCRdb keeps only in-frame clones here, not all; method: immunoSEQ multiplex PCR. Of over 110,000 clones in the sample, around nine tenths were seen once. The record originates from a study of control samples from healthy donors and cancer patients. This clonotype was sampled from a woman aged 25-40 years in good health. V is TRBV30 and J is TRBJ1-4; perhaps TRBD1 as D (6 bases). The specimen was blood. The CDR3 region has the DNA TGTGCCTGGAGGGGGACAACGGCGGGTGAAAAACTGTTTTTT. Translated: CAWRGTTAGEKLFF. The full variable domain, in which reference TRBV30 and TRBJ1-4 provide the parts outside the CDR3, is SQTIHQWPATLVQPVGSPLSLECTVEGTSNPNLYWYRQAAGRGLQLLFYSVGIGQISSEVPQNLSASRPQDRQFILSSKKLLLSDSGFYLCAWRGTTAGEKLFFGSGTQLSVL.